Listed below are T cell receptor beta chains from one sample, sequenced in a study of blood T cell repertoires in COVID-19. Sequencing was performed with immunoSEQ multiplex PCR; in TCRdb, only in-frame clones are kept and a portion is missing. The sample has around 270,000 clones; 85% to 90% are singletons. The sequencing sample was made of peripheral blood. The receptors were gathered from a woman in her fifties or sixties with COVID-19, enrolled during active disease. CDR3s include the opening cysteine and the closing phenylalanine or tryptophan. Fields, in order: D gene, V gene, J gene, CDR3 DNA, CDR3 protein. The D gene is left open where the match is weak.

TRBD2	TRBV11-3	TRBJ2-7	TGTGCCAGCAGCTTGACTAGCGGACCCGGAGGGTCCTACGAGCAGTACTTC	CASSLTSGPGGSYEQYF
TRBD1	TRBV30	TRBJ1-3	TGTGCCCAGGGGGGTTCCTCTGGAAACACCATATATTTT	CAQGGSSGNTIYF
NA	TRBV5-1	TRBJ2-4	TGCGCCAGCAGCCCGAACCGACAGGCAGCCAAAAACATTCAGTACTTC	CASSPNRQAAKNIQYF
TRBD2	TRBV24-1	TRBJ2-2	TGTGCCACCAGTGCCTCCCGTTTTCTAGCGGGAGGGCCGGGCACCGGGGAGCTGTTTTTT	CATSASRFLAGGPGTGELFF
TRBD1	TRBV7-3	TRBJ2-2	TGTGCCAGCAGCTCCGGACAGGCAACCGGGGAGCTGTTTTTT	CASSSGQATGELFF
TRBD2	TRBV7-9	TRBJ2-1	TGTGCCAGCAGCCAAACCAGCGGGATGCAGTTCTTC	CASSQTSGMQFF
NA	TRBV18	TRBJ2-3	TGTGCCAGCTCACCACCGTCTTCAGGGAGCACAGATACGCAGTATTTT	CASSPPSSGSTDTQYF
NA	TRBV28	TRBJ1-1	TGTGCCAGCAGTTTATTGAAGAGGGAAGCTTTCTTT	CASSLLKREAFF
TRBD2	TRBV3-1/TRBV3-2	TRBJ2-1	TGTGCCAGCAGCCCCCGACTAGCGGGAGTGTATTACAATGAGCAGTTCTTC	CASSPRLAGVYYNEQFF
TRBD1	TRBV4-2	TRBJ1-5	TGTGCCAGCAGCCAAGGACAGGGAGGCAATCAGCCCCAGCATTTT	CASSQGQGGNQPQHF
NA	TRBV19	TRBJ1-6	TGTGCCAGTAGTATGGAAGCATGGAGGAATAATTCACCCCTCCACTTT	CASSMEAWRNNSPLHF
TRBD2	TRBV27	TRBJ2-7	TGTGCCAGCAGGCCCCAGCGGGAGAGGTACGAGCAGTACTTC	CASRPQRERYEQYF
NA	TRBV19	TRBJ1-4	TGTGCCAGTAGAATAAGACAGCTACCTTCCGAAAAACTGTTTTTT	CASRIRQLPSEKLFF
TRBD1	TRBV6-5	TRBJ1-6	TGTGCCAGCAGGCTGACAGGGAGTAATTCACCCCTCCACTTT	CASRLTGSNSPLHF
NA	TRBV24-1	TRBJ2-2	TGTGCCGCCGTCGGGGGAACCGGGGAGCTGTTTTTT	CAAVGGTGELFF
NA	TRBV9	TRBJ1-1	TGTGCCAGCAGCGTTAATGGGGCAGGGATCACTGAAGCTTTCTTT	CASSVNGAGITEAFF
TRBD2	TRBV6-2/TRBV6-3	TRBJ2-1	TGTGCCAGCAGTTACCGACCAATACTAGCGGGAGGGAATGAGCAGTTCTTC	CASSYRPILAGGNEQFF
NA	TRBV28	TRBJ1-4	TGTGCCAGCAGGCTTGACATTGATGAAAAACTGTTTTTT	CASRLDIDEKLFF
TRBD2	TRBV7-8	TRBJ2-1	TGTGCCAGCAGCTTAATATTAGCGGGAGAGGGTGAGCAGTTCTTC	CASSLILAGEGEQFF
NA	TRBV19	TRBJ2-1	TGTGCCAGTAGTATGCTGGGAGATTTCTCCTACAATGAGCAGTTCTTC	CASSMLGDFSYNEQFF